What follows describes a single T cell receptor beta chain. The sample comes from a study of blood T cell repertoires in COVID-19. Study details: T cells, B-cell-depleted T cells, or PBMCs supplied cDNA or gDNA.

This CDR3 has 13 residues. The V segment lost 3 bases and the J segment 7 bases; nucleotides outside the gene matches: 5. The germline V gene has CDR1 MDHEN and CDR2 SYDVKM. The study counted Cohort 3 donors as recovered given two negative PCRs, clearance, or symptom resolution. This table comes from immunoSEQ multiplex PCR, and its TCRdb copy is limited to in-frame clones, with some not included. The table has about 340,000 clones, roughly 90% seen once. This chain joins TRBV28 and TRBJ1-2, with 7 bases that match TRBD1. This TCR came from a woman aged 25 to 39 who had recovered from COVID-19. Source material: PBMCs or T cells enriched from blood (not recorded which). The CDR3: CASSLSGGSGYTF. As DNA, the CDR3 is TGTGCCAGCAGTTTGTCAGGGGGAAGTGGCTACACCTTC.